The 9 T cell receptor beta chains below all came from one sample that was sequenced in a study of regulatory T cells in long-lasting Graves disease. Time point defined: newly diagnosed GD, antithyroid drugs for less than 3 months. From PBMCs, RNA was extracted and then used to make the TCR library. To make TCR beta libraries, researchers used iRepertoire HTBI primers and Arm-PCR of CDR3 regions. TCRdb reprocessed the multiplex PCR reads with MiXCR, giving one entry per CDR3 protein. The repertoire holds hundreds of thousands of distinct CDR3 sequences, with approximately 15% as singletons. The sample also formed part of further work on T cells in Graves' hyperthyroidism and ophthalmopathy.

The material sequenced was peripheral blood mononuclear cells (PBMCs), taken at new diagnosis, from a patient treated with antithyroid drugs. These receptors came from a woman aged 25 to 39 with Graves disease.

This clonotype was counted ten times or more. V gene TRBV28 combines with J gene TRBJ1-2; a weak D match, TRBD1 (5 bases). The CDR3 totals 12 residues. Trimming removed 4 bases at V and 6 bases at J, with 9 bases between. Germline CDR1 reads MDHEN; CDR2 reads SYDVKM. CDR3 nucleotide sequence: TGTGCCAGCAGTTGGGGGAAGGATGGCTACACCTTC. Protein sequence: CASSWGKDGYTF.

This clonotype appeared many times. This CDR3 reads CASSRGWADTQYF. The CDR3 DNA is TGTGCCAGCAGTCGGGGGTGGGCGGATACGCAGTATTTT. The rearrangement uses TRBV2 and TRBJ2-3; TRBD2 is a possible D gene (6 bases). This CDR3 has 13 residues. V lost 5 bases to trimming and J lost 6 bases, with 12 bases between them. Germline loops: CDR1 SNHLY, CDR2 FYNNEI.

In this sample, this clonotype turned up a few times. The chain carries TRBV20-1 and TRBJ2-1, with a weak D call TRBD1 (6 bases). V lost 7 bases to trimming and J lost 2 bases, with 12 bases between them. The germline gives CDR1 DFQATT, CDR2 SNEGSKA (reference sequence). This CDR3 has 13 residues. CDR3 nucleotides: TGCAGTGTAAGGGGGTCAACCTACAATGAGCAGTTCTTC. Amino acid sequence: CSVRGSTYNEQFF.

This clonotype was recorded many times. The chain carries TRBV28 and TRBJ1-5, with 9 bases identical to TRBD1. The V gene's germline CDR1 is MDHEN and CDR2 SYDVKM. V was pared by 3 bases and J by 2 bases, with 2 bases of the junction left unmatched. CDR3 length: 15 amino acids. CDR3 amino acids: CASSFRQGGNQPQHF. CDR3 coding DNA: TGTGCCAGCAGTTTCCGACAGGGGGGCAATCAGCCCCAGCATTTT.

The CDR3 protein is CASSQRLVGSYEQYF. Here the CDR3 DNA reads TGTGCCAGCAGCCAACGGCTCGTCGGGAGCTACGAGCAGTACTTC. The rearrangement joins TRBV3-1 to TRBJ2-7; D may be TRBD2 (6 bases). The germline CDR1 and CDR2 sequences are LGHDT and YNNKEL (reference sequence). Between the trimmed V and J ends, which lost 2 bases and 3 bases, there was a span of 14 bases. CDR3 length equals 15 residues.

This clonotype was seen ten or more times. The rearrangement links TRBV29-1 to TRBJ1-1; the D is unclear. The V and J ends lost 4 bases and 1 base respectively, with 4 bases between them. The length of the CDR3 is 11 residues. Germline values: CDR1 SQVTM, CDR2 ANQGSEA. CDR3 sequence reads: CSVVQNTEAFF. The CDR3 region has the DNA TGCAGCGTTGTACAGAACACTGAAGCTTTCTTT.

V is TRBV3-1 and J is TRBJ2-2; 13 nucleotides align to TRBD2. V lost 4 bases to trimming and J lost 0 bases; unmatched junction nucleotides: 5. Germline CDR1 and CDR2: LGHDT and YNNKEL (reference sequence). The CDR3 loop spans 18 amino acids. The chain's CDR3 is CASSPTSGRSPNTGELFF. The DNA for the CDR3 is TGTGCCAGCAGCCCGACTAGCGGGAGGTCGCCGAACACCGGGGAGCTGTTTTTT.

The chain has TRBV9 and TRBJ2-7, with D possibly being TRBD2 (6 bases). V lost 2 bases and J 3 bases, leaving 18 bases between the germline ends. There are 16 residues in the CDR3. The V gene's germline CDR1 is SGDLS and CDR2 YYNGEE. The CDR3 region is CASSVGVGSGDYEQYF. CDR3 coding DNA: TGTGCCAGCAGCGTTGGGGTAGGATCGGGAGACTACGAGCAGTACTTC.

This CDR3 reads CASSPGSTGGNEKLFF. Here the CDR3 DNA reads TGCGCCAGCAGCCCGGGGTCGACGGGGGGAAATGAAAAACTGTTTTTT. The genes are TRBV5-1 and TRBJ1-4; D is perhaps TRBD1 (5 bases). The germline CDR1 and CDR2 sequences are SGHRS and YFSETQ. The V end lost 4 bases, the J end lost 5 bases, and 18 bases lay between the germline ends. This CDR3 contains 16 residues.